What follows are 31 T cell receptor beta chains derived from one specimen sequenced in a study of human T cells and chemical hapten exposure. Time point denoted: pre-sensitization, week 0. The treatment: therapeutic diphenylcyclopropenone sensitization with weekly scalp DPC. TCRdb re-derived calls from the RACE reads in MiXCR, one entry per CDR3 protein. This table has about 68,000 distinct CDR3 sequences, roughly 9.8% appearing once. The sample was whole blood, taken in connection with sensitization to the hapten diphenylcyclopropenone (DPC). The receptors derive from a woman between 50 and 59 years old with alopecia areata. Some clones in this sample may be carry-over from other donors' samples.

This clonotype came up a few times. DNA for the CDR3: TGTGCCTGGAGCTCGGGACAGGGCCATACCGACGAGCAGTACTTC. Translating gives CAWSSGQGHTDEQYF. The chain joins TRBV30 to TRBJ2-7; TRBD1 aligns across 9 bases. CDR3 size: 15 residues. Germline V lookup: CDR1 GTSNPN, CDR2 SVGIG (reference sequence). V dropped 3 bases and J dropped 5; count of bases not matched to a gene: 11.

A few counts support this clonotype. The chain carries TRBV29-1 and TRBJ2-1, with 11 bases lining up with TRBD2. The V segment lost 6 bases and the J segment 4 bases; nucleotides outside the gene matches: 8. This CDR3 is 15 amino acids long. The germline CDR1 and CDR2 sequences are SQVTM and ANQGSEA. The CDR3 reads CSVSPLAGAYNEQFF. In DNA form, the CDR3 reads TGCAGCGTCTCTCCACTAGCGGGAGCGTACAATGAGCAGTTCTTC.

This chain links TRBV4-3 with TRBJ2-1; 8 bases are shared with TRBD1. CDR1 is LGHNA, CDR2 YSLEER, per germline. The CDR3 has 16 amino acids. The V and J ends lost 3 bases and 6 bases, in that order; junction bases with no gene match: 10. This CDR3 reads CASSQARTGLGNEQFF. As DNA, the CDR3 is TGCGCCAGCAGCCAGGCCCGGACAGGGTTGGGCAATGAGCAGTTCTTC.

The rearrangement links TRBV7-9 to TRBJ1-6; D perhaps matches TRBD1 (5 bases). V lost 1 base to trimming and J lost 3 bases, with 7 bases between them. CDR1 and CDR2 from the germline V gene are SEHNR and FQNEAQ (reference sequence). This CDR3 spans 15 amino acids. The CDR3 region is CASSLGGGYNSPLHF. The CDR3 DNA reads as TGTGCCAGCAGCTTAGGTGGGGGCTATAATTCACCCCTCCACTTT.

The chain combines TRBV14 with TRBJ1-2, with D perhaps matching TRBD1 (6 bases). Germline V gives CDR1 SGHDN, CDR2 FVKESK. The V and J ends lost 4 bases and 7 bases respectively, with 19 bases between them. The CDR3 contains 15 residues. CDR3 coding DNA: TGTGCCAGCAGCCCCCAGACAGGACAAACAGCTGGCTACACCTTC. Residues: CASSPQTGQTAGYTF.

This clonotype was recorded a few times. The J gene is TRBJ2-7, the V gene TRBV18; D tentatively reads TRBD1 or TRBD2 (5 bases each). Trimming left V 3 bases short and J 3 bases short, with 12 bases between. Germline V CDR1 and CDR2: KGHSH, LQKENI. The CDR3 extends over 14 amino acids. CDR3: CASSPRDAVYEQYF. DNA for the CDR3: TGTGCCAGCTCACCCCGGGACGCTGTCTACGAGCAGTACTTC.

The chain combines TRBV5-1 with TRBJ2-1; 8 bases map to TRBD2. The germline V gene encodes CDR1 SGHRS and CDR2 YFSETQ. V gave up 5 bases and J gave up 8 bases; unmatched junction bases: 12. The CDR3 is 15 amino acids. The CDR3 loop reads CASRTSGSISYEQFF. CDR3 bases: TGCGCCAGCAGGACAAGCGGGAGTATTTCCTATGAGCAGTTCTTC.

A single count supports this clonotype. Relative to the germline gene, one junction end is altered; a read error may explain this. This chain links TRBV20-1 with TRBJ2-7; 9 nucleotides agree with TRBD1. This CDR3 has 13 residues. CDR1 and CDR2 from the germline V gene are DFQATT and SNEGSKA (reference sequence). The CDR3 reads CSARGDRDYEQHF. The CDR3 nucleotides are TGCAGTGCTAGGGGGGACAGGGACTACGAGCAGCACTTC.

This clonotype was detected ten times or more. This chain uses TRBV20-1 with TRBJ2-5, with no clear D. Trimming removed 1 base at V and 5 bases at J, with 2 bases between. The CDR3 covers 10 residues. Looked up from germline, CDR1 is DFQATT and CDR2 is SNEGSKA (reference sequence). This chain's CDR3 is CSARGETQYF. CDR3 sequence (DNA): TGCAGTGCTAGAGGCGAGACCCAGTACTTC.

The chain uses TRBV9 and TRBJ2-1; 9 bases line up with TRBD1. CDR1 SGDLS and CDR2 YYNGEE come from the germline V gene. CDR3 length: 16 amino acids. Trimming removed 2 bases from V and 7 bases from J; junction bases left unmatched: 10. As DNA, the CDR3 is TGTGCCAGCAGCGTTCGACAGGGGGTAGCGGCGAATGAGCAGTTCTTC. Its protein product is CASSVRQGVAANEQFF.

There are a few counts of this clonotype. This chain uses TRBV6-1 with TRBJ1-4, with 8 bases matching TRBD1. Germline loops: CDR1 MNHNS, CDR2 SASEGT. The CDR3 is 14 amino acids. The junction had 5 bases not matched to a gene; V was cut back by 1 base and J by 10 bases. CDR3 amino acids: CASSEGQGHGKLFF. The CDR3 DNA reads TGTGCCAGCAGTGAAGGACAGGGGCACGGAAAACTGTTTTTT.

This clonotype has a count of ten or more. The gene calls are TRBV20-1 and TRBJ2-3; tentative D call: TRBD2 (7 bases). The CDR3 runs to 12 residues. Germline V gives CDR1 DFQATT, CDR2 SNEGSKA (reference sequence). Between the trimmed V and J ends, which lost 6 bases and 6 bases, there was a span of 13 bases. CDR3 nucleotides: TGCAGTGCAAACGGGGGGCCGGATACGCAGTATTTT. Translating gives CSANGGPDTQYF.

Judged by abundance, this clonotype is medium-sized. The rearrangement links TRBV29-1 to TRBJ1-5; 9 nucleotides align to TRBD1. V shed 5 bases and J 2 bases; nucleotides not matched to a gene: 4. CDR1 is SQVTM, CDR2 ANQGSEA, per germline. The CDR3 totals 14 residues. CDR3 protein: CSVQGQGGNQPQHF. CDR3 coding DNA: TGCAGCGTTCAGGGACAGGGTGGCAATCAGCCCCAGCATTTT.

This clonotype has at least ten counts. The rearrangement uses TRBV4-3 and TRBJ1-6; unclear D gene. Trimming cost V 0 bases and J 7 bases, with 7 bases left between them. Germline V gives CDR1 LGHNA, CDR2 YSLEER. The CDR3 sequence is 14 residues long. CDR3 loop: CASSQDGRNSPLHF. The CDR3 DNA is TGCGCCAGCAGCCAAGATGGGAGGAATTCACCCCTCCACTTT.

The chain links TRBV29-1 to TRBJ2-7; 7 nucleotides align to TRBD1. J lost 0 bases, V lost 5 bases, and 7 bases had no gene match. The CDR3 runs to 14 residues. Germline V CDR1 and CDR2: SQVTM, ANQGSEA. The chain's CDR3 is CSVSGTESSYEQYF. CDR3 nucleotides: TGCAGCGTTTCCGGGACAGAGAGCTCCTACGAGCAGTACTTC.

This clonotype was detected a few times. CDR3 amino acids: CASSSRLVRNEQFF. The CDR3 DNA follows: TGTGCCAGCAGCTCCCGCTTGGTCAGGAATGAGCAGTTCTTC. The chain employs TRBV11-2 and TRBJ2-1, with no clear D. Germline V lookup: CDR1 SGHAT, CDR2 FQNNGV. This CDR3 region has 14 residues. Trimming took 4 bases from V and 7 from J, leaving 14 bases between them.

The rearrangement joins TRBV3-1 to TRBJ1-1, with a tentative D call TRBD1 (6 bases). The V gene lost 4 bases and the J gene lost 7 bases, with 13 bases spanning the gap. Per the germline V gene, CDR1 is LGHDT and CDR2 is YNNKEL (reference sequence). This CDR3 contains 13 residues. The CDR3: CASSPGAVDEAFF. The CDR3 coding sequence is TGTGCCAGCAGCCCAGGGGCTGTAGATGAAGCTTTCTTT. The full variable domain, completed using reference TRBV3-1 and TRBJ1-1, is DTAVSQTPKYLVTQMGNDKSIKCEQNLGHDTMYWYKQDSKKFLKIMFSYNNKELIINETVPNRFSPKSPDKAHLNLHINSLELGDSAVYFCASSPGAVDEAFFGQGTRLTVV.

V usage is TRBV28 and J usage is TRBJ2-1; the match to TRBD2 covers 14 bases. Germline loops: CDR1 MDHEN, CDR2 SYDVKM. This CDR3 has 16 residues. V lost 5 bases and J lost 8; bases outside the gene matches: 8. The CDR3: CASSVAGTSGRYEQFF. DNA for the CDR3: TGTGCCAGCAGTGTAGCCGGGACTAGCGGGAGATATGAGCAGTTCTTC.

The chain couples TRBV19 to TRBJ2-1; D remains unclear. Germline V lookup: CDR1 LNHDA, CDR2 SQIVND (reference sequence). This CDR3 comprises 13 residues. Trimming cost V 6 bases and J 4 bases, with 10 bases left between them. CDR3 amino acids: CASRSQAYNEQFF. Here the CDR3 DNA reads TGTGCCAGTAGGTCTCAGGCTTACAATGAGCAGTTCTTC.

This clonotype was counted between two and nine times. The CDR3 here is CASSARLALYEQYF. As DNA, the CDR3 is TGTGCCAGCAGCGCCCGACTAGCGCTGTACGAGCAGTACTTC. The chain links TRBV7-2 to TRBJ2-7; 8 bases line up with TRBD2. The CDR3 covers 14 residues. Looked up from germline, CDR1 is SGHTA and CDR2 is FQGNSA. V lost 5 bases, J lost 4 bases, and 7 bases stayed unmatched.

The V gene is TRBV28, the J gene TRBJ1-2; D gene uncertain. CDR3 length: 13 residues. V lost 6 bases to trimming and J lost 8 bases, with 16 bases between them. Germline CDR1 and CDR2: MDHEN and SYDVKM. The CDR3 protein is CASSPLHAEGYTF. CDR3 in DNA: TGTGCCAGCAGCCCCCTCCATGCGGAGGGCTACACCTTC.

This clonotype has a handful of counts. CDR3 bases: TGTGCCAGCTCACCACCGGTGGGGCCGAGCAATGAGCAGTTCTTC. It yields the protein CASSPPVGPSNEQFF. The chain is built from TRBV18 and TRBJ2-1, with D tentatively TRBD1 (5 bases). The CDR3 is 15 residues long. Germline CDR1 is KGHSH and CDR2 is LQKENI. V shed 0 bases and J shed 6 bases, with 12 bases lying between them.

The sample holds a few counts of this clonotype. V is TRBV9 and J is TRBJ1-3; D is uncertain. The germline V gene has CDR1 SGDLS and CDR2 YYNGEE. CDR3 length equals 12 residues. Deletions cut 6 bases from V and 0 bases from J, with 4 bases between. The CDR3 protein is CASKGSGNTIYF. Here the CDR3 DNA reads TGTGCCAGCAAGGGCTCTGGAAACACCATATATTTT.

This clonotype was observed many times. The rearrangement joins TRBV12-3 or TRBV12-4 to TRBJ2-5, with D tentatively TRBD1 (5 bases). Between the trimmed V and J ends, which lost 3 bases and 1 base, there was a span of 9 bases. The CDR3 contains 14 residues. The CDR3 is CASSFLDSQETQYF. The CDR3 region has the DNA TGTGCCAGCAGTTTTCTCGACAGCCAAGAGACCCAGTACTTC.

This clonotype was counted at least ten times. This chain connects TRBV2 to TRBJ2-1, with 9 nucleotides matching TRBD2. V lost 6 bases and J lost 4; bases outside the gene matches: 7. Germline V gene lookup returns CDR1 SNHLY and CDR2 FYNNEI. There are 15 residues in the CDR3. This chain's CDR3 is CASSSSSGVYNEQFF. The CDR3 DNA sequence: TGTGCCAGCAGCTCTTCTAGCGGGGTTTACAATGAGCAGTTCTTC.

At least ten counts were recorded for this clonotype. The chain joins TRBV29-1 to TRBJ1-1, with D hard to call. The CDR3 is made up of 10 amino acids. The V gene's germline CDR1 is SQVTM and CDR2 ANQGSEA. With 4 bases removed from V and 7 bases from J, the gap between germline ends came to 7 bases. The DNA for the CDR3 is TGCAGCGTTGGCCAGAATGAAGCTTTCTTT. Amino acid sequence: CSVGQNEAFF.

This clonotype has more than one count but fewer than ten. V usage is TRBV2 and J usage is TRBJ1-1, with D tentatively TRBD1 (5 bases). Germline V gene lookup returns CDR1 SNHLY and CDR2 FYNNEI. The V end was cut by 6 bases, the J end by 0 bases, with 20 bases between. The CDR3 runs to 17 residues. DNA for the CDR3: TGTGCCAGCAGCCTATCTTACCCCGGGGGTGTGAACACTGAAGCTTTCTTT. This codes for CASSLSYPGGVNTEAFF.

A few counts support this clonotype. Here the CDR3 DNA reads TGTGCCAGCAGCTCCTGGACTAGCGGCAATGAGCAGTTCTTC. Encoded protein: CASSSWTSGNEQFF. The rearrangement joins TRBV14 to TRBJ2-1, with 10 bases lining up with TRBD2. V was pared by 5 bases and J by 6 bases, with 4 bases of the junction left unmatched. CDR3 length: 14 amino acids. The germline V gene has CDR1 SGHDN and CDR2 FVKESK.

This clonotype was found a few times. Written as DNA, the CDR3 is TGTGCCAGTATCGGCAGAAGCTCCTACAATGAGCAGTTCTTC. It translates to CASIGRSSYNEQFF. The V gene is TRBV19, the J gene TRBJ2-1; no reliable D call. The CDR3 covers 14 residues. V was cut by 7 bases and J by 0 bases, with 10 bases left in between. Germline V CDR1 and CDR2: LNHDA, SQIVND (reference sequence).

The V and J genes are TRBV20-1 and TRBJ2-5; 11 bases map to TRBD2. The V gene's germline CDR1 is DFQATT and CDR2 SNEGSKA (reference sequence). V was pared by 6 bases and J by 3 bases, with 6 bases of the junction left unmatched. The CDR3 contains 14 residues. The CDR3 DNA reads as TGCAGTGCAGTCTTAGCGGGGGGGAAAGAGACCCAGTACTTC. Translating gives CSAVLAGGKETQYF.

There are many counts of this clonotype. This chain links TRBV6-2 or TRBV6-3 with TRBJ2-3; the match to TRBD2 covers 11 bases. The V and J ends lost 4 bases and 0 bases, in that order; junction bases with no gene match: 9. Germline lookup yields CDR1 MNHEY and CDR2 SVGEGT. The length of the CDR3 is 18 residues. CDR3 sequence reads: CASSFPLIAGGSTDTQYF. CDR3 nucleotide sequence: TGTGCCAGCAGTTTCCCGCTGATAGCGGGGGGGAGCACAGATACGCAGTATTTT.